The subject of this entry is one TCR beta chain. This specimen comes from a study of blood T cell repertoires in COVID-19. Study summary: COVID-19 samples, acute and convalescent, were from the United States, Italy and Spain.

V shed 6 bases, J shed 5 bases, and the junction held 5 bases outside the gene matches. CDR3 length equals 13 residues. CDR1 MNHEY and CDR2 SVGAGI come from the germline V gene. Per the original methods: Nucleated cell number was recorded as an estimate derived from reference gene primer amplification. The protocol was immunoSEQ multiplex PCR, while the TCRdb copy is restricted to in-frame clones and leaves out a portion. V and J calls and clone size come straight from that table; D and trimming were deduced from the DNA. This repertoire shows fewer than 500,000 clones, around 87% found once; its top ten account for 0.7%.

This TCR was recovered from a woman younger than 35 who had recovered from COVID-19. The specimen sequenced was PBMCs or T cells enriched from blood (not recorded which). This chain links TRBV6-5 with TRBJ2-5; 8 bases match TRBD2. CDR3 in DNA: TGTGCCAGCAGCGGGGGGGCAGAGGAGACCCAGTACTTC. It codes for CASSGGAEETQYF.